Listed here is a single TCR beta chain. Its target is not known. The authors ran a second PCR of 7 to 11 cycles using a sample-barcoded 5' primer and a J-beta primer mix. Every sample returned 3 million or more CDR3-containing paired-end reads. Each CDR3 protein is one row after TCRdb ran MiXCR on the 5' RACE reads. The sample yields 800,000 to 950,000 distinct CDR3 sequences, around 49% seen once. The sample is drawn from a study of blood T cells in healthy people across ages. Germline loops: CDR1 MNHEY, CDR2 SVGAGI. Germline trimming cut 2 bases from V and 4 bases from J; bases unmatched to any gene: 1. CDR3 length: 13 amino acids. All donors came from Russia, were Caucasian and healthy, and spanned ages about 6 to 90. The study's findings and limits: Older age went with lower TCR beta diversity per million T cells, in a roughly linear way. Versus aged donors, long-lived donors had higher diversity and more naive CD4+ cells.

The receptor was derived from a man younger than 40 in good health. The chain combines TRBV6-5 with TRBJ1-2; 7 positions agree with TRBD1. Source material: blood. The CDR3, as DNA: TGTGCCAGCAGTTACAGGACAGGCTATGGCTACACCTTC. The encoded protein is CASSYRTGYGYTF.